The 12 T cell receptor beta chains listed next were all sequenced from one sample in a study of brain T cells in children with intractable seizures. Produced via immunoSEQ multiplex PCR; TCRdb's table is partial and in-frame only. The data show hundreds of thousands of clones, about 93% seen once. Time point indicated: blood from clinic visit 5 months post-surgery; TSC patient then seizure free. The sequenced sample was peripheral blood, obtained roughly 5 months after surgery. The receptor set was obtained from a boy less than two years old with tuberous sclerosis and intractable seizures.

The chain recombines TRBV7-9 with TRBJ2-3, with D hard to call. CDR1 and CDR2 (germline): SEHNR, FQNEAQ (reference sequence). There are 14 residues in the CDR3. V was trimmed by 2 bases and J by 2 bases, leaving 8 bases between them. The CDR3 coding sequence is TGTGCCAGCAGCTTAAATGGGCCCACAGATACGCAGTATTTT. Translation gives CASSLNGPTDTQYF.

The gene calls are TRBV3-1 (or the pseudogene TRBV3-2) and TRBJ1-4; no reliable D call. This CDR3 region has 13 residues. CDR1 is LGHDT and CDR2 is YNNKEL in the germline V gene (reference sequence). The ends were cut back, 5 bases at V and 11 bases at J, with 15 bases in the middle. The CDR3 bases are TGTGCCAGCAGCTTCTCGGGTAGTGAGAAACTGTTTTTT. Translated, it gives CASSFSGSEKLFF.

This chain's CDR3 is CASSLVRGPLHF. For the CDR3, the DNA is TGTGCCAGCAGCTTAGTTCGCGGGCCCCTCCACTTT. The chain combines TRBV7-9 with TRBJ1-6; D gene uncertain. The germline gives CDR1 SEHNR, CDR2 FQNEAQ (reference sequence). The CDR3 loop spans 12 amino acids. Between the trimmed V and J ends, which lost 1 base and 13 bases, there was a span of 8 bases.

The chain links TRBV25-1 to TRBJ2-2; no clear D. Trimming stripped 2 bases from V and 6 bases from J, with 19 bases between. The CDR3 has 17 amino acids. Germline assignment: CDR1 MGHDK and CDR2 SYGVNS. CDR3 in DNA: TGTGCCAGCAGTGAAGGTGACCCCCGGGTTAATTCCGGGGAGCTGTTTTTT. It translates to CASSEGDPRVNSGELFF.

CDR3 region: CASSPPLDLRKAEAFF. As DNA, the CDR3 is TGCGCCAGCAGCCCCCCATTGGACCTTCGAAAGGCAGAAGCTTTCTTT. V usage is TRBV4-1 and J usage is TRBJ1-1, with D uncertain. CDR1 is MGHRA, CDR2 YSYEKL, per germline. The CDR3 has 16 residues. Trimming left V 4 bases short and J 8 bases short, with 23 bases between.

The chain carries TRBV5-5 and TRBJ1-1; D not certain. The germline V and J ends were trimmed by 1 base and 4 bases, with 8 bases remaining between them. The CDR3 runs 13 residues. Germline loops: CDR1 SGHKS, CDR2 YYEKEE (reference sequence). The CDR3 spells CASSLRVVTEAFF. The CDR3 nucleotides are TGTGCCAGCAGCTTGCGGGTAGTCACTGAAGCTTTCTTT.

This CDR3 reads CASSPRSRSSEKLFF. The CDR3 DNA reads TGTGCCAGCAGCCCCCGGAGCAGGAGCAGTGAAAAACTGTTTTTT. The V call is TRBV13, the J call TRBJ1-4; D is undetermined. This CDR3 spans 15 amino acids. The V gene's germline CDR1 is PRHDT and CDR2 FYEKMQ (reference sequence). The V end was cut by 5 bases, the J end by 7 bases, with 17 bases between.

This chain links TRBV6-5 with TRBJ2-2; TRBD1 agrees at 8 bases. With V trimmed by 6 bases and J by 4 bases, 7 bases remained unmatched. The CDR3 has 15 amino acids. Looked up from germline, CDR1 is MNHEY and CDR2 is SVGAGI. The CDR3 nucleotides are TGTGCCAGCAGCCGACCGACAGGGGCCACCGGGGAGCTGTTTTTT. It encodes CASSRPTGATGELFF.

J is TRBJ1-5 and V is TRBV6-2 or TRBV6-3; 9 bases fit TRBD1. Germline loops: CDR1 MNHEY, CDR2 SVGEGT. V was pared by 6 bases and J by 7 bases, with 13 bases of the junction left unmatched. The CDR3 spans 16 residues. CDR3 residues: CASSHTGTGLGQPQHF. CDR3 nucleotide sequence: TGTGCCAGCAGCCATACTGGGACAGGGTTAGGACAGCCCCAGCATTTT.

The V gene is TRBV29-1, the J gene TRBJ2-7; D is ambiguous. Trimming stripped 5 bases from V and 9 bases from J, with 23 bases between. The CDR3 is 14 amino acids. Germline CDR1 is SQVTM and CDR2 is ANQGSEA. The CDR3 DNA reads as TGCAGCGTTCACTTCGTGAGCCAATCTTCTGTGCAGTACTTC. It specifies CSVHFVSQSSVQYF.

V is TRBV23-1 and J is TRBJ2-1, with D possibly TRBD1 on 5 matching bases. TRBV23-1 is an ORF, with its function uncertain. Deletions cut 2 bases from V and 0 bases from J, with 11 bases between. The CDR3 extends over 16 amino acids. The CDR3 coding sequence is TGCGCCAGCAGTCAACCTCCAGGGTCCTCCTACAATGAGCAGTTCTTC. Translation gives CASSQPPGSSYNEQFF.

The CDR3 bases are TGTGCCAGCAGTTATGGAAACTATGGCTACACCTTC. Its translation is CASSYGNYGYTF. The V call is TRBV6-6, the J call TRBJ1-2; D unclear. CDR1 and CDR2 (germline): MNHNY, SVGAGI (reference sequence). V was clipped by 3 bases and J by 2 bases, with 4 bases between them. The CDR3 has 12 amino acids.